Below, one T cell receptor beta chain is given with its context. This CDR3 comprises 15 residues. CDR1 is SGHRS, CDR2 YFSETQ, per germline. The V and J ends lost 2 bases and 10 bases respectively, with 19 bases between them. This specimen belongs to a study of T cells after somatic rescue of genetic block. Generated by immunoSEQ multiplex PCR, the TCRdb table keeps only in-frame clones and is missing some. The repertoire holds approximately 58,000 clones, with approximately 96% as singletons. The receptor was isolated from a child under two years old. Sequencing was carried out using peripheral blood mononuclear cells (PBMCs). The chain joins TRBV5-1 to TRBJ2-1; D possibly corresponds to TRBD2 (6 bases). CDR3 protein: CASSLPGGRGTEQFF. The DNA for the CDR3 is TGCGCCAGCAGCTTACCCGGAGGGAGAGGTACGGAGCAGTTCTTC.